The 23 T cell receptor beta chains reported below all come from one sample, sequenced in a study of beta chain features in type 1 diabetes. The investigators reverse transcribed all of the isolated RNA, so they sequenced expressed TCRB transcripts. Libraries were prepared by immunoSEQ multiplex PCR; TCRdb keeps only in-frame clonotypes and omits some of them. Counted here are hundreds of thousands of clones, 30% occurring once; the ten biggest clones make up around 0.065%. Sequencing was carried out using naive CD4+ T cells from blood. Every receptor here comes from a man aged 18 to 30 in good health.

This clone was recorded a few times. The V and J genes are TRBV7-9 and TRBJ2-1; either TRBD1 or TRBD2 may supply D (5 bases each). Trimming stripped 5 bases from V and 8 bases from J, with 19 bases between. Germline V CDR1 and CDR2: SEHNR, FQNEAQ (reference sequence). This CDR3 is built from 15 residues. The CDR3 region is CASSHRDPASDEQFF. The CDR3 DNA sequence: TGTGCCAGCAGCCACCGGGACCCAGCTTCCGATGAGCAGTTCTTC. The whole variable domain, remainder taken from reference TRBV7-9 and TRBJ2-1, is DTGVSQNPRHKITKRGQNVTFRCDPISEHNRLYWYRQTLGQGPEFLTYFQNEAQLEKSRLLSDRFSAERPKGSFSTLEIQRTEQGDSAMYLCASSHRDPASDEQFFGPGTRLTVL.

This clone was seen a handful of times. The V call is TRBV9, the J call TRBJ1-2; TRBD1 might be the D (6 bases). The CDR3 extends over 13 amino acids. The ends were cut back, 4 bases at V and 2 bases at J, with 9 bases in the middle. Germline V lookup: CDR1 SGDLS, CDR2 YYNGEE. The CDR3 spells CASSSGVNYGYTF. The CDR3 DNA reads as TGTGCCAGCAGCTCAGGGGTGAACTATGGCTACACCTTC.

The chain combines TRBV20-1 with TRBJ2-1; no firm D call. Germline values: CDR1 DFQATT, CDR2 SNEGSKA (reference sequence). The CDR3 spans 11 residues. V was trimmed by 5 bases and J by 6 bases, leaving 8 bases between them. CDR3 nucleotides: TGCAGTGCTGCACCGGGCAATGAGCAGTTCTTC. Translated, it gives CSAAPGNEQFF.

As for this clone: Other DNA variants within this sample encode the same CDR3. V and J are TRBV18 and TRBJ2-1; 8 nucleotides align to TRBD1. Trimming removed 3 bases from V and 1 base from J; junction bases left unmatched: 2. The CDR3 sequence is 15 residues long. Looked up from germline, CDR1 is KGHSH and CDR2 is LQKENI. In nucleotides, the CDR3 is TGTGCCAGCTCACCCGACAGGGGTTCCTACAATGAGCAGTTCTTC. Translated: CASSPDRGSYNEQFF.

The table lists this clone with a few counts. The chain couples TRBV30 to TRBJ2-7; D remains ambiguous. V was pared by 4 bases and J by 0 bases, with 10 bases between. The CDR3 sequence is 13 residues long. Germline values: CDR1 GTSNPN, CDR2 SVGIG (reference sequence). CDR3 DNA: TGTGCCTGGACGTCGAAAGGCTCCTACGAGCAGTACTTC. Its translation: CAWTSKGSYEQYF. Filled out from reference TRBV30 and TRBJ2-7, the complete variable domain reads SQTIHQWPATLVQPVGSPLSLECTVEGTSNPNLYWYRQAAGRGLQLLFYSVGIGQISSEVPQNLSASRPQDRQFILSSKKLLLSDSGFYLCAWTSKGSYEQYFGPGTRLTVT.

The chain carries TRBV7-9 and TRBJ2-1; TRBD2 agrees at 14 bases. The CDR3 runs to 15 residues. Germline lookup yields CDR1 SEHNR and CDR2 FQNEAQ (reference sequence). With 5 bases clipped from V and 8 bases from J, the junction kept 5 bases outside the gene matches. The CDR3 spells CASSQGLAGVDEQFF. CDR3 bases: TGTGCCAGCAGCCAGGGACTAGCGGGAGTGGATGAGCAGTTCTTC. The complete variable domain, with remaining parts taken from reference TRBV7-9 and TRBJ2-1, reads DTGVSQNPRHKITKRGQNVTFRCDPISEHNRLYWYRQTLGQGPEFLTYFQNEAQLEKSRLLSDRFSAERPKGSFSTLEIQRTEQGDSAMYLCASSQGLAGVDEQFFGPGTRLTVL.

This chain uses TRBV15 with TRBJ1-2, with D unclear. This CDR3 contains 14 residues. The V and J ends lost 0 bases and 2 bases respectively, with 7 bases between them. The germline gives CDR1 LNHNV, CDR2 YYDKDF (reference sequence). The CDR3: CATSRDRENYGYTF. The CDR3 DNA follows: TGTGCCACCAGCAGAGATCGGGAAAACTATGGCTACACCTTC.

The chain uses TRBV9 and TRBJ1-3; the D is unclear. Germline V CDR1 and CDR2: SGDLS, YYNGEE. The CDR3 has 16 residues. V lost 0 bases, J lost 0 bases, and 10 bases lay in between. CDR3: CASSVGGGNSGNTIYF. CDR3 sequence (DNA): TGTGCCAGCAGCGTAGGCGGAGGGAACTCTGGAAACACCATATATTTT.

A few counts support this clone. CDR3 loop: CAWSRRLAGNKNIQYF. DNA for the CDR3: TGTGCCTGGAGTCGCAGACTAGCGGGAAACAAAAACATTCAGTACTTC. V gene TRBV30 combines with J gene TRBJ2-4, with TRBD2 matching over 11 bases. CDR1 is GTSNPN, CDR2 SVGIG, per germline (reference sequence). Trimming cost V 2 bases and J 3 bases; bases outside gene matches: 6. The CDR3 is made up of 16 amino acids.

This clone was detected a few times. The CDR3 region is CASSPTDSTGFYNEQFF. CDR3 sequence (DNA): TGTGCCAGCAGTCCTACCGACTCGACGGGGTTCTACAATGAGCAGTTCTTC. The V and J genes are TRBV28 and TRBJ2-1; D possibly corresponds to TRBD2 (5 bases). Germline values: CDR1 MDHEN, CDR2 SYDVKM. V shed 5 bases and J shed 3 bases, with 20 bases lying between them. CDR3 length equals 17 residues.

The chain combines TRBV30 with TRBJ2-1, with D perhaps being TRBD1 or TRBD2 (5 bases each). The CDR3 is made up of 13 amino acids. Germline CDR1 reads GTSNPN; CDR2 reads SVGIG (reference sequence). V was trimmed by 2 bases and J by 6 bases, leaving 11 bases between them. The chain's CDR3 is CAWSTGATNEQFF. The CDR3 region has the DNA TGTGCCTGGAGTACCGGGGCCACCAATGAGCAGTTCTTC.

This chain uses TRBV29-1 with TRBJ2-7; the D gene is possibly TRBD2 (5 bases). CDR3 length: 13 amino acids. The ends were cut back, 5 bases at V and 0 bases at J, with 11 bases in the middle. Germline CDR1 is SQVTM and CDR2 is ANQGSEA. CDR3 residues: CSVLGDRSYEQYF. CDR3 bases: TGCAGCGTTCTCGGGGATCGCTCCTACGAGCAGTACTTC.

This clone was seen only once. The gene calls are TRBV5-6 and TRBJ1-5; D call uncertain. Per the germline V gene, CDR1 is SGHDT and CDR2 is YYEEEE. The CDR3 has 14 amino acids. V was clipped by 1 base and J by 6 bases, with 11 bases between them. In nucleotides, the CDR3 is TGTGCCAGCAGCTTGTGGGTGATCGGTCAGCCCCAGCATTTT. This encodes CASSLWVIGQPQHF.

The chain carries TRBV11-2 and TRBJ2-5, with D perhaps TRBD2 (6 bases). V was shortened by 5 bases and J by 4 bases, with 14 bases between the two germline ends. This CDR3 comprises 14 residues. CDR1 is SGHAT and CDR2 is FQNNGV in the germline V gene. CDR3 residues: CASSQRGIGETQYF. In DNA form, the CDR3 reads TGTGCCAGCAGCCAACGGGGGATTGGAGAGACCCAGTACTTC.

For this clone: This same CDR3 is encoded by further DNA sequences in the sample. CDR3 sequence reads: CAWSVRRSGNTIYF. In DNA form, the CDR3 reads TGTGCCTGGAGTGTACGCCGGTCTGGAAACACCATATATTTT. This chain uses TRBV30 with TRBJ1-3; D remains ambiguous. This CDR3 spans 14 amino acids. Trimming removed 0 bases from V and 1 base from J, with 7 bases in between. The germline V gene encodes CDR1 GTSNPN and CDR2 SVGIG (reference sequence).

This chain links TRBV18 with TRBJ1-5, with 7 bases aligning to TRBD1. V gave up 6 bases and J gave up 6 bases; unmatched junction bases: 14. Germline-derived CDR1 and CDR2 are KGHSH and LQKENI. This CDR3 region has 16 residues. In DNA form, the CDR3 reads TGTGCCAGCTCGCACAGGGGAGGCGAAGGAATTCAGCCCCAGCATTTT. It codes for CASSHRGGEGIQPQHF.

This chain uses TRBV30 with TRBJ2-1, with 8 bases aligning to TRBD2. The CDR3 contains 13 residues. Germline CDR1 GTSNPN, CDR2 SVGIG (reference sequence). The V gene end was trimmed by 4 bases and the J gene end by 2 bases; junction bases not matched to a gene: 1. This chain's CDR3 is CAWTTSAYNEQFF. As DNA, the CDR3 is TGTGCCTGGACGACTAGCGCCTACAATGAGCAGTTCTTC.

This clone was counted a few times. The chain links TRBV7-2 to TRBJ2-6, with D perhaps matching TRBD2 (5 bases). The length of the CDR3 is 17 residues. CDR1 and CDR2 (germline): SGHTA, FQGNSA. With 6 bases removed from V and 4 bases from J, the gap between germline ends came to 19 bases. Here the CDR3 DNA reads TGTGCCAGCAGGCTGGGAGAGGGAATTATCGGGGCCAACGTCCTGACTTTC. It specifies CASRLGEGIIGANVLTF.

Only a few counts were recorded for this clone. The chain is built from TRBV28 and TRBJ2-5; 10 bases fit TRBD1. Germline V gene lookup returns CDR1 MDHEN and CDR2 SYDVKM. V lost 5 bases, J lost 5 bases, and 8 bases stayed unmatched. CDR3 length equals 15 residues. For the CDR3, the DNA is TGTGCCAGCAGTGTACCGGGACAGGGGTGGGAGACCCAGTACTTC. Residues: CASSVPGQGWETQYF.

The chain employs TRBV7-9 and TRBJ2-3; D possibly uses TRBD1 or TRBD2 (6 bases each). This CDR3 has 16 amino acids. Trimming stripped 5 bases from V and 0 bases from J, with 15 bases between. The germline V gene encodes CDR1 SEHNR and CDR2 FQNEAQ (reference sequence). CDR3: CASSLRGAASTDTQYF. CDR3 nucleotide sequence: TGTGCCAGCAGCCTAAGGGGGGCGGCTAGCACAGATACGCAGTATTTT.

This clone was recorded a few times. V is TRBV7-2 and J is TRBJ2-1, with 7 bases lining up with TRBD2. The germline V gene has CDR1 SGHTA and CDR2 FQGNSA. With V trimmed by 1 base and J by 6 bases, 0 bases remained unmatched. This CDR3 spans 13 amino acids. CDR3 in amino acids: CASSLGGGNEQFF. Here the CDR3 DNA reads TGTGCCAGCAGCTTAGGCGGGGGCAATGAGCAGTTCTTC.

The CDR3 is CASSQAPTERKWDQETQYF. The CDR3 bases are TGCGCCAGCAGCCAAGCTCCGACCGAGAGGAAGTGGGATCAAGAGACCCAGTACTTC. V gene TRBV4-1 combines with J gene TRBJ2-5; D unclear. This CDR3 has 19 residues. V lost 1 base to trimming and J lost 2 bases, with 23 bases between them. Per the germline V gene, CDR1 is MGHRA and CDR2 is YSYEKL.

The rearrangement links TRBV5-6 to TRBJ2-3; D uncertain. Germline V gene data show CDR1 as SGHDT and CDR2 as YYEEEE. This CDR3 is 13 amino acids long. V was pared by 2 bases and J by 2 bases, with 6 bases between. The CDR3 is CASSFLATDTQYF. In DNA, the CDR3 is TGTGCCAGCAGCTTCTTGGCCACAGATACGCAGTATTTT.